The 14 T cell receptor beta chains below were found in one sample sequenced in a study of shared clonotypes between healthy human individuals. Naive CD8 cells, CD45RO-negative and positively selected for CCR7, excluded terminally differentiated effector memory CD45RA+ cells. Libraries were prepared by immunoSEQ multiplex PCR; TCRdb keeps only in-frame clonotypes and omits some of them. The data contain roughly 2 million clones, approximately 94% of them singletons. Sequencing was carried out using naive CD8+ T cells sorted from blood. The receptors come from a man between 18 and 35 years old in good health.

The chain links TRBV27 to TRBJ1-3, with TRBD1 identical over 7 bases. Trimming removed 7 bases from V and 0 bases from J; junction bases left unmatched: 9. Germline loops: CDR1 MNHEY, CDR2 SMNVEV (reference sequence). The CDR3 is made up of 16 amino acids. CDR3 in amino acids: CASTKTGLTSGNTIYF. The DNA for the CDR3 is TGTGCCAGCACCAAGACAGGGCTAACCTCTGGAAACACCATATATTTT.

The V call is TRBV2, the J call TRBJ1-5, with D perhaps matching TRBD1 (5 bases). Germline V gives CDR1 SNHLY, CDR2 FYNNEI. Trimming took off 2 bases at V and 4 bases at J, with 12 bases between the two ends. The CDR3 is 15 amino acids. CDR3 protein: CASSERTLVNQPQHF. CDR3 DNA sequence: TGTGCCAGCAGTGAAAGGACACTTGTAAATCAGCCCCAGCATTTT. The full variable domain, with the rest looked up from reference TRBV2 and TRBJ1-5, is EPEVTQTPSHQVTQMGQEVILRCVPISNHLYFYWYRQILGQKVEFLVSFYNNEISEKSEIFDDQFSVERPDGSNFTLKIRSTKLEDSAMYFCASSERTLVNQPQHFGDGTRLSIL.

This chain uses TRBV15 with TRBJ1-6; D not certain. The CDR3 covers 15 residues. CDR1 and CDR2 from the germline V gene are LNHNV and YYDKDF (reference sequence). V was shortened by 5 bases and J by 1 base, with 9 bases between the two germline ends. CDR3 DNA: TGTGCCACCAGCTTAGACGGGTCCTATAATTCACCCCTCCACTTT. Translation gives CATSLDGSYNSPLHF.

The gene calls are TRBV5-4 and TRBJ2-7, with a weak D call TRBD1 (5 bases). The CDR3 consists of 13 residues. Germline CDR1 is SGHNT and CDR2 is YYREEE (reference sequence). The V gene lost 1 base and the J gene lost 5 bases, with 10 bases spanning the gap. For the CDR3, the DNA is TGTGCCAGCAGCTTGTGGGTAGGGGACGAGCAGTACTTC. Translated, it gives CASSLWVGDEQYF.

A remark on this clone: The sample carries other DNA sequences with the same CDR3. The genes are TRBV27 and TRBJ2-7; D is ambiguous. This CDR3 has 13 residues. Trimming removed 4 bases from V and 0 bases from J, with 7 bases in between. Germline-derived CDR1 and CDR2 are MNHEY and SMNVEV (reference sequence). CDR3 nucleotide sequence: TGTGCCAGCAGTTATCGCAGCTCCTACGAGCAGTACTTC. This encodes CASSYRSSYEQYF.

The chain employs TRBV10-3 and TRBJ2-3, with 12 bases that match TRBD2. This CDR3 contains 16 residues. J gave up 2 bases and V 6 bases, and 6 bases lay outside the gene matches. Germline lookup yields CDR1 ENHRY and CDR2 SYGVKD. CDR3 in amino acids: CAISPGLAGLTDTQYF. The CDR3 DNA follows: TGTGCCATCAGCCCAGGACTAGCGGGGCTCACAGATACGCAGTATTTT.

V gene TRBV5-8 combines with J gene TRBJ1-5; D is unclear. The CDR3 runs 17 residues. The germline V gene encodes CDR1 SGHTS and CDR2 YDEGEE. The germline V and J ends were trimmed by 0 bases and 5 bases, with 18 bases remaining between them. CDR3 sequence (DNA): TGTGCCAGCAGCTTGGGTCCCGGGCCGGGTATGCATCAGCCCCAGCATTTT. This encodes CASSLGPGPGMHQPQHF.

The rearrangement uses TRBV9 and TRBJ1-1, with a possible D match to TRBD1 (5 bases). V was trimmed by 0 bases and J by 3 bases, leaving 12 bases between them. CDR3 length: 15 residues. Germline V gene sequence: CDR1 SGDLS, CDR2 YYNGEE. CDR3 region: CASSVASGSHTEAFF. In nucleotides, the CDR3 is TGTGCCAGCAGCGTAGCGTCAGGGAGTCACACTGAAGCTTTCTTT.

This rearrangement joins TRBV5-4 to TRBJ2-7, with 9 bases that match TRBD1. This CDR3 region has 13 residues. V dropped 4 bases and J dropped 2; count of bases not matched to a gene: 1. The germline V gene encodes CDR1 SGHNT and CDR2 YYREEE (reference sequence). The CDR3 loop reads CASSGTGTYEQYF. CDR3 coding DNA: TGTGCCAGCAGCGGGACAGGGACCTACGAGCAGTACTTC.

This chain joins TRBV29-1 and TRBJ2-5; D is perhaps TRBD2 (5 bases). Germline lookup yields CDR1 SQVTM and CDR2 ANQGSEA. The CDR3 runs to 13 residues. With 7 bases removed from V and 2 bases from J, the gap between germline ends came to 14 bases. This CDR3 reads CSATLTGQETQYF. CDR3 in DNA: TGCAGCGCCACTTTGACGGGACAAGAGACCCAGTACTTC.

This sequence joins TRBV4-1 and TRBJ1-5; TRBD1 agrees at 8 bases. V shed 3 bases and J 6 bases; nucleotides not matched to a gene: 4. This CDR3 is built from 14 residues. Germline values: CDR1 MGHRA, CDR2 YSYEKL. The CDR3, as DNA: TGCGCCAGCAGCCACGGACAGGGAGTTCAGCCCCAGCATTTT. The encoded protein is CASSHGQGVQPQHF.

The rearrangement uses TRBV7-9 and TRBJ2-5; D gene uncertain. Germline CDR1 reads SEHNR; CDR2 reads FQNEAQ (reference sequence). This CDR3 comprises 13 residues. V gave up 7 bases and J gave up 3 bases, with 12 bases separating them. The chain's CDR3 is CASTQESEETQYF. CDR3 DNA sequence: TGTGCCAGCACTCAGGAGTCGGAAGAGACCCAGTACTTC. The whole variable domain, filled in from reference TRBV7-9 and TRBJ2-5, reads DTGVSQNPRHKITKRGQNVTFRCDPISEHNRLYWYRQTLGQGPEFLTYFQNEAQLEKSRLLSDRFSAERPKGSFSTLEIQRTEQGDSAMYLCASTQESEETQYFGPGTRLLVL.

In regard to this clone: In the same sample, other DNA sequences code for this CDR3. V is TRBV6-6 and J is TRBJ2-7, with D possibly called TRBD1 or TRBD2 (5 bases each). The CDR3 contains 12 residues. V was shortened by 8 bases and J by 1 base, with 9 bases between the two germline ends. CDR1 is MNHNY, CDR2 SVGAGI, per germline (reference sequence). CDR3 loop: CASEGSSYEQYF. In DNA form, the CDR3 reads TGTGCCAGCGAGGGGTCTTCCTACGAGCAGTACTTC.

The chain carries TRBV5-1 and TRBJ2-1; 7 bases line up with TRBD1. Trimming took 4 bases from V and 7 from J; bases not matched to a gene: 11. Germline V gene lookup returns CDR1 SGHRS and CDR2 YFSETQ. The CDR3 is made up of 15 amino acids. CDR3 loop: CASSPERTGWNEQFF. Here the CDR3 DNA reads TGCGCCAGCAGCCCAGAGAGGACAGGATGGAATGAGCAGTTCTTC.